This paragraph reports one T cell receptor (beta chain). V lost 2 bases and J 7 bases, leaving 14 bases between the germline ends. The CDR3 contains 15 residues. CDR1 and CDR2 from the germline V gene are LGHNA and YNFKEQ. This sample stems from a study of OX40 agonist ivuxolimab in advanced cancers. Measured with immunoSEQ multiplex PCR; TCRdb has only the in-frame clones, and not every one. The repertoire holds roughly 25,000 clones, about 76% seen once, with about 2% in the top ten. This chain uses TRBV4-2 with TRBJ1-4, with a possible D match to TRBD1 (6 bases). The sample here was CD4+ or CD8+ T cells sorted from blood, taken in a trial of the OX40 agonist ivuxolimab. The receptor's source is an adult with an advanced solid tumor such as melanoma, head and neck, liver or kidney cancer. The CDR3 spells CASSQTGGNGEKLFF. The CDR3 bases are TGTGCCAGCAGCCAAACGGGGGGCAACGGTGAAAAACTGTTTTTT.